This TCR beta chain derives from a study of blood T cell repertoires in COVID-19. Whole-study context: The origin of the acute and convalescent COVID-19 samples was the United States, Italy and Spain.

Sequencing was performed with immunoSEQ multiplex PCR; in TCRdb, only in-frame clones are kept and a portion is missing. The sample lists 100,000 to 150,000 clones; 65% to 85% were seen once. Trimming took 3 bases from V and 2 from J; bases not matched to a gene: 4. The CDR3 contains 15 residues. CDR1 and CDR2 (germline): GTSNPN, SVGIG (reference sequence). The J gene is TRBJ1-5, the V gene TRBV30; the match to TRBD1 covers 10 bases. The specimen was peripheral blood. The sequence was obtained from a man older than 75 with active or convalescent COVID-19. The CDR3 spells CAWRPTGGGNQPQHF. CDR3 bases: TGTGCCTGGAGACCGACAGGGGGCGGCAATCAGCCCCAGCATTTT.